The 3 T cell receptor beta chains listed next were all sequenced from one sample in a study of molecular identifiers for immune sequencing clone quantification. TCRdb called the PCR reads again in MiXCR, with one record for every CDR3 protein. The repertoire holds 40,000 to 45,000 distinct CDR3 sequences, with 15% to 20% as singletons. Sequences were obtained from naive CD8+ T cells from blood, with Jurkat cell RNA spiked in. Subset defined: FACS-sorted CD8+CD4-CCR7+CD45RA+ naive T cells. These receptors all stem from a human donor in good health. Some libraries in this study had Jurkat cell RNA spiked in.

At least ten counts were recorded for this clonotype. The chain joins TRBV28 to TRBJ2-7; possibly TRBD2 for D (7 bases). V was trimmed by 5 bases and J by 0 bases, leaving 14 bases between them. The CDR3 runs to 15 residues. Germline values: CDR1 MDHEN, CDR2 SYDVKM. CDR3 protein: CASSPEGGVSYEQYF. The CDR3 DNA reads TGTGCCAGCAGTCCCGAAGGGGGGGTCTCCTACGAGCAGTACTTC. The complete variable domain, with remaining parts taken from reference TRBV28 and TRBJ2-7, reads DVKVTQSSRYLVKRTGEKVFLECVQDMDHENMFWYRQDPGLGLRLIYFSYDVKMKEKGDIPEGYSVSREKKERFSLILESASTNQTSMYLCASSPEGGVSYEQYFGPGTRLTVT.

This clonotype has ten or more counts. The V gene is TRBV6-6, the J gene TRBJ2-3, with D possibly matching TRBD2 (6 bases). Germline CDR1 is MNHNY and CDR2 is SVGAGI (reference sequence). The CDR3 length is 22 residues. Trimming removed 6 bases from V and 0 bases from J, with 34 bases in between. For the CDR3, the DNA is TGTGCCAGCAGCGACTGGTATCTACTAGCCGGAGGGGCAGAATCTAGCACAGATACGCAGTATTTT. It yields the protein CASSDWYLLAGGAESSTDTQYF.

This clonotype was recorded many times. The chain is built from TRBV10-3 and TRBJ1-2; 10 bases match TRBD1. V lost 5 bases, J lost 6 bases, and 3 bases stayed unmatched. The CDR3 contains 13 residues. Per the germline V gene, CDR1 is ENHRY and CDR2 is SYGVKD. The CDR3 DNA is TGTGCCATCAGTAGAGGGACAGGGGATGGCTACACCTTC. Translation gives CAISRGTGDGYTF.